This T cell receptor beta chain was identified during a study of cytomegalovirus exposure and HLA in healthy donors. The V gene end was trimmed by 5 bases and the J gene end by 0 bases; junction bases not matched to a gene: 4. The CDR3 has 16 residues. Germline lookup yields CDR1 MDHEN and CDR2 SYDVKM. The protocol was immunoSEQ multiplex PCR, while the TCRdb copy is restricted to in-frame clones and leaves out a portion. Of under 200,000 clones listed, about 90% are singletons. On this clone itself: Its cognate antigen is unknown.

Study-wide points: Reports described diagnosis of cytomegalovirus status by the classifier as highly specific and sensitive. TCR clusters originating in the first cohort tended to co-occur in the 110 or so validation repertoires, according to a later analysis.

The chain links TRBV28 to TRBJ2-6; 7 nucleotides align to TRBD1. This TCR was recovered from a man younger than 35 in good health and CMV-seropositive. Sequencing input: PBMCs. CDR3 sequence reads: CASSPRGFSGANVLTF. CDR3 DNA: TGTGCCAGCAGTCCCAGGGGGTTCTCTGGGGCCAACGTCCTGACTTTC.